A single sample is the source of the 4 T cell receptor beta chains below, sequenced in a study of shared clonotypes between healthy human individuals. Clones were read by immunoSEQ multiplex PCR, and TCRdb kept only the in-frame ones, dropping some. Among more than 2 million clones listed, over 85% were seen once. The source material was naive CD4+ T cells sorted from blood. Documented subset: CD45RA+ positively selected. Source of these receptors: a man between 18 and 29 years old in good health.

The chain joins TRBV7-9 to TRBJ2-7; D is possibly TRBD2 (6 bases). Trimming pared 5 bases from V and 0 bases from J, leaving 14 bases between. This CDR3 has 15 residues. Germline CDR1 and CDR2: SEHNR and FQNEAQ (reference sequence). For the CDR3, the DNA is TGTGCCAGCAGCCCTTTGGACGGGAGCTCCTACGAGCAGTACTTC. It is translated as CASSPLDGSSYEQYF.

This chain joins TRBV7-9 and TRBJ2-5, with D hard to call. The CDR3 runs 13 residues. Between the trimmed V and J ends, which lost 5 bases and 5 bases, there was a span of 12 bases. Germline assignment: CDR1 SEHNR and CDR2 FQNEAQ (reference sequence). CDR3 nucleotides: TGTGCCAGCAGCCCAGCCGCCGTCGAGACCCAGTACTTC. This translates into CASSPAAVETQYF.

V is TRBV5-4 and J is TRBJ2-7; 9 bases map to TRBD2. CDR1 and CDR2 from the germline V gene are SGHNT and YYREEE (reference sequence). Germline trimming cut 4 bases from V and 5 bases from J; bases unmatched to any gene: 13. The CDR3 is 16 amino acids. The CDR3 nucleotides are TGTGCCAGCAGCATACCGAAAGGCGGGAGGGCCCACGAGCAGTACTTC. It translates to CASSIPKGGRAHEQYF.

V usage is TRBV4-1 and J usage is TRBJ1-2; D perhaps matches TRBD1 (5 bases). CDR1 MGHRA and CDR2 YSYEKL come from the germline V gene. V was pared by 3 bases and J by 8 bases, with 13 bases between. The CDR3 runs to 13 residues. The CDR3 loop reads CASSHPGFSGYTF. The DNA for the CDR3 is TGCGCCAGCAGCCACCCAGGGTTCAGCGGCTACACCTTC.